This T cell receptor (beta chain) was observed in a study of identical twins. There are 17 residues in the CDR3. Per the germline V gene, CDR1 is MNHEY and CDR2 is SVGAGI. The J segment lost 7 bases and the V segment lost 0 bases, leaving 9 bases of the junction unmatched. This clonotype was seen more than once but under ten times. Its antigen remains unidentified. Each CDR3 protein is one row after TCRdb ran MiXCR on the 5' RACE reads. The table includes 450,000 or so distinct CDR3 sequences, 20% to 25% detected once. Study outcomes and limitations: Modelling approaches yielded underestimates of out-of-frame TCR alpha sharing between monozygotic twins.

The same sample was also used in a study of T cells expressing NK-cell markers. From that paper: Underlying the TCR beta repertoires were sorted CD3+CD56+NKG2C+, CD3+CD56+NKG2C- and CD3+CD56-NKG2C+ T cells. Seven donors tested HCMV-seropositive and one tested seronegative among the eight sequenced. Restriction of the sorted population to alpha-beta TCR T cells was achieved in several experiments with an anti-gamma-delta TCR antibody.

The receptor comes from a woman aged 18-29 years in good health. The chain has TRBV6-5 and TRBJ2-3, with 11 bases matching TRBD2. The specimen was CD4+ T cells sorted from blood. The CDR3 DNA reads as TGTGCCAGCAGTTACTCTGTAACTAGCGGGAGCCCAAATACGCAGTATTTT. Translated: CASSYSVTSGSPNTQYF.